The 20 T cell receptor beta chains presented below share a single source sample, sequenced in a study of blood T cell repertoires in COVID-19. Assay: immunoSEQ multiplex PCR; the TCRdb copy retains only in-frame clones and omits some. Of 250,000 to 300,000 clones in the sample, around 90% were seen once. Sequencing was performed on peripheral blood. These receptors were collected from a woman aged 25 to 39 with acute or convalescent COVID-19.

The chain joins TRBV6-5 to TRBJ2-1; D is unresolved. The V gene's germline CDR1 is MNHEY and CDR2 SVGAGI. V shed 6 bases and J shed 9 bases, with 12 bases lying between them. The CDR3 has 12 amino acids. The CDR3 DNA follows: TGTGCCAGCAGGACCGCTAGAGCTGAGCAGTTCTTC. Translating gives CASRTARAEQFF.

This clone appeared once. The rearrangement uses TRBV6-2 or TRBV6-3 and TRBJ2-5; TRBD1 agrees at 7 bases. Germline values: CDR1 MNHEY, CDR2 SVGEGT. V lost 2 bases and J lost 0; bases outside the gene matches: 12. The length of the CDR3 is 18 residues. CDR3 nucleotides: TGTGCCAGCAGTTACACTCTCTATCCGGGACAGAACCAAGAGACCCAGTACTTC. It translates to CASSYTLYPGQNQETQYF.

This chain connects TRBV2 to TRBJ1-2, with 8 bases that match TRBD1. The CDR3 is 13 residues long. Germline V gene data show CDR1 as SNHLY and CDR2 as FYNNEI. J gave up 7 bases and V 6 bases, and 7 bases lay outside the gene matches. The CDR3: CASRVQGAGGYTF. The CDR3 coding sequence is TGTGCCAGCAGAGTCCAGGGGGCAGGTGGCTACACCTTC.

This sequence joins TRBV5-6 and TRBJ2-2; D perhaps matches TRBD2 (6 bases). The germline V gene encodes CDR1 SGHDT and CDR2 YYEEEE. CDR3 length equals 15 residues. With 0 bases removed from V and 4 bases from J, the gap between germline ends came to 10 bases. CDR3 in amino acids: CASSLALGGTGELFF. DNA of the CDR3: TGTGCCAGCAGCTTGGCGCTGGGGGGCACCGGGGAGCTGTTTTTT.

The chain employs TRBV18 and TRBJ1-4; no reliable D call. This CDR3 is built from 20 residues. V lost 3 bases, J lost 0 bases, and 23 bases lay in between. Looked up from germline, CDR1 is KGHSH and CDR2 is LQKENI. The CDR3 DNA reads as TGTGCCAGCTCACCTAGCGGGATTTTAAAGGGTATTGCAACTAATGAAAAACTGTTTTTT. This gives the protein CASSPSGILKGIATNEKLFF.

The chain combines TRBV5-6 with TRBJ2-5; D not certain. The germline CDR1 and CDR2 sequences are SGHDT and YYEEEE. The V and J ends lost 4 bases and 2 bases respectively, with 9 bases between them. The CDR3 consists of 13 residues. The CDR3 loop is CASSPEYQETQYF. CDR3 bases: TGTGCCAGCAGCCCGGAGTATCAAGAGACCCAGTACTTC.

The rearrangement uses TRBV24-1 and TRBJ2-1; 7 bases agree with TRBD1. Germline V gives CDR1 KGHDR, CDR2 SFDVKD. The trim removed 4 bases at V and 7 bases at J, leaving 9 bases unmatched. This CDR3 spans 15 amino acids. The CDR3 DNA sequence: TGTGCCACCAGTGAACCCGGGACCAGGGGGAATGAGCAGTTCTTC. It codes for CATSEPGTRGNEQFF.

CDR3 DNA: TGTGCCAGTAGTACGGCGAGCGGGTGGGCATTGGAGCAGTACTTC. Its protein is CASSTASGWALEQYF. J is TRBJ2-7 and V is TRBV19; D is perhaps TRBD2 (6 bases). This CDR3 comprises 15 residues. V was shortened by 4 bases and J by 7 bases, with 20 bases between the two germline ends. CDR1 LNHDA and CDR2 SQIVND come from the germline V gene (reference sequence).

The rearrangement links TRBV30 to TRBJ1-6; D might be TRBD1 (5 bases). Germline values: CDR1 GTSNPN, CDR2 SVGIG (reference sequence). V lost 2 bases to trimming and J lost 8 bases, with 13 bases between them. This CDR3 spans 14 amino acids. DNA of the CDR3: TGTGCCTGGAGTACCGGGACGGGGGATTCACCCCTCCACTTT. Protein product: CAWSTGTGDSPLHF.

The CDR3 coding sequence is TGTGCCAGCAGCTTTCCTCGACAGGGGCCCGACAATGAGCAGTTCTTC. Its protein is CASSFPRQGPDNEQFF. The chain recombines TRBV5-4 with TRBJ2-1; 8 nucleotides line up with TRBD1. CDR1 is SGHNT, CDR2 YYREEE, per germline (reference sequence). V shed 2 bases, J shed 5 bases, and the junction held 9 bases outside the gene matches. The length of the CDR3 is 16 residues.

The CDR3 loop is CASIRGLDTGELFF. CDR3 coding DNA: TGTGCCAGTATAAGGGGTTTAGACACCGGGGAGCTGTTTTTT. V gene TRBV19 combines with J gene TRBJ2-2; D is perhaps TRBD1 (5 bases). The CDR3 is 14 amino acids. Trimming removed 7 bases from V and 3 bases from J, with 12 bases in between. Germline V gene sequence: CDR1 LNHDA, CDR2 SQIVND (reference sequence).

The chain carries TRBV29-1 and TRBJ2-7; 11 bases agree with TRBD2. Germline CDR1 SQVTM, CDR2 ANQGSEA. J gave up 5 bases and V 7 bases, and 4 bases lay outside the gene matches. The CDR3 is made up of 12 amino acids. For the CDR3, the DNA is TGCAGCGCTACTAGCGGGAGCAACGAGCAGTACTTC. This gives the protein CSATSGSNEQYF.

The gene calls are TRBV5-1 and TRBJ2-1; 12 nucleotides align to TRBD2. CDR1 and CDR2 from the germline V gene are SGHRS and YFSETQ. The CDR3 consists of 17 residues. V lost 0 bases and J lost 4; bases outside the gene matches: 5. CDR3 residues: CASSLGLAGEFYNEQFF. For the CDR3, the DNA is TGCGCCAGCAGCTTGGGACTAGCGGGAGAATTTTACAATGAGCAGTTCTTC.

V usage is TRBV6-5 and J usage is TRBJ1-4; TRBD1 aligns across 8 bases. CDR3 length equals 15 residues. The trim removed 3 bases at V and 1 base at J, leaving 1 base unmatched. From germline, CDR1 is MNHEY and CDR2 SVGAGI. CDR3 protein: CASSYTGGTNEKLFF. The CDR3 DNA sequence: TGTGCCAGCAGTTATACAGGGGGAACTAATGAAAAACTGTTTTTT.

The V and J genes are TRBV2 and TRBJ2-7; 7 bases match TRBD2. Germline CDR1 reads SNHLY; CDR2 reads FYNNEI. V was pared by 4 bases and J by 3 bases, with 15 bases of the junction left unmatched. CDR3 length equals 17 residues. CDR3 DNA: TGTGCCAGCAGTGTCCTCGGGGGGAGGGTAGAAATCTACGAGCAGTACTTC. This codes for CASSVLGGRVEIYEQYF.

The chain combines TRBV9 with TRBJ1-6; a possible D gene is TRBD1 (6 bases). This CDR3 spans 14 amino acids. The V gene lost 0 bases and the J gene lost 10 bases, with 11 bases spanning the gap. Germline V gene data show CDR1 as SGDLS and CDR2 as YYNGEE. CDR3 residues: CASSVVTGGSPLHF. The CDR3 nucleotides read TGTGCCAGCAGCGTAGTGACAGGTGGATCACCCCTCCACTTT. The entire variable domain, with the rest obtained from reference TRBV9 and TRBJ1-6, is as follows: DSGVTQTPKHLITATGQRVTLRCSPRSGDLSVYWYQQSLDQGLQFLIQYYNGEERAKGNILERFSAQQFPDLHSELNLSSLELGDSALYFCASSVVTGGSPLHFGNGTRLTVT.

The chain joins TRBV7-3 to TRBJ2-1; TRBD2 agrees at 10 bases. Germline V lookup: CDR1 SGHTA, CDR2 FQGTGA. This CDR3 comprises 17 residues. Trimming cost V 5 bases and J 4 bases; bases outside gene matches: 11. CDR3 protein: CASSLPGPSGSYNEQFF. DNA of the CDR3: TGTGCCAGCAGCCTACCCGGGCCTAGCGGGAGTTACAATGAGCAGTTCTTC.

The genes are TRBV18 and TRBJ2-3, with D possibly matching TRBD2 (6 bases). V lost 8 bases and J lost 2, with 17 bases in between. From germline, CDR1 is KGHSH and CDR2 LQKENI. This CDR3 is built from 15 residues. CDR3 DNA: TGTGCCAGCAAGTCGGGGCTAGCGAACACAGATACGCAGTATTTT. It encodes CASKSGLANTDTQYF.

The count of this clone is one. This rearrangement joins TRBV5-6 to TRBJ2-5; 11 bases agree with TRBD2. Trimming removed 4 bases from V and 1 base from J; junction bases left unmatched: 9. The CDR3 is 17 residues long. The germline V gene encodes CDR1 SGHDT and CDR2 YYEEEE. CDR3 loop: CASSPLGTSGIQETQYF. CDR3 bases: TGTGCCAGCAGCCCGCTCGGGACTAGCGGCATCCAAGAGACCCAGTACTTC. The complete variable domain, with remaining parts taken from reference TRBV5-6 and TRBJ2-5, reads DAGVTQSPTHLIKTRGQQVTLRCSPKSGHDTVSWYQQALGQGPQFIFQYYEEEERQRGNFPDRFSGHQFPNYSSELNVNALLLGDSALYLCASSPLGTSGIQETQYFGPGTRLLVL.

This clone was counted a single time. The genes are TRBV11-2 and TRBJ1-2; unclear D gene. This CDR3 spans 14 amino acids. Germline V lookup: CDR1 SGHAT, CDR2 FQNNGV. Trimming removed 5 bases from V and 5 bases from J, with 15 bases in between. Here the CDR3 DNA reads TGTGCCAGCAGCCCCCCAACACAGCCGTATGGCTACACCTTC. Protein product: CASSPPTQPYGYTF.